Following are 6 T cell receptor beta chains from one sample sequenced in a study of T cell changes during pregnancy in multiple sclerosis. TCRdb's copy holds only in-frame clones and misses some; the assay was immunoSEQ multiplex PCR. Of some 68,000 clones listed, about 91% are singletons. The sequences come from peripheral blood, collected in the second trimester of pregnancy. All receptors come from a female donor in good health, enrolled as a control in a pregnancy study.

This rearrangement joins TRBV29-1 to TRBJ1-1; D is unclear. Per the germline V gene, CDR1 is SQVTM and CDR2 is ANQGSEA. This CDR3 spans 13 amino acids. Trimming removed 2 bases from V and 0 bases from J, with 7 bases in between. CDR3 DNA: TGCAGCGTTGAAAAGCGGATGAACACTGAAGCTTTCTTT. Its protein product is CSVEKRMNTEAFF.

The chain uses TRBV4-2 and TRBJ2-1; possible D gene TRBD2, 5 bases. The germline CDR1 and CDR2 sequences are LGHNA and YNFKEQ. V lost 0 bases to trimming and J lost 4 bases, with 13 bases between them. This CDR3 is built from 16 residues. CDR3 protein: CASSQDSATSYNEQFF. The CDR3 DNA reads TGTGCCAGCAGCCAAGATAGCGCCACTAGTTACAATGAGCAGTTCTTC.

The V call is TRBV9, the J call TRBJ1-2; 8 bases line up with TRBD1. The CDR3 has 13 amino acids. J lost 5 bases, V lost 3 bases, and 3 bases had no gene match. Germline CDR1 reads SGDLS; CDR2 reads YYNGEE. In DNA, the CDR3 is TGTGCCAGCAGCGAGGACAGGGAGTATGGCTACACCTTC. It translates to CASSEDREYGYTF.

The gene calls are TRBV6-1 and TRBJ2-7, with D unresolved. V lost 5 bases and J lost 2, with 4 bases in between. Germline-derived CDR1 and CDR2 are MNHNS and SASEGT. There are 11 residues in the CDR3. The chain's CDR3 is CASSSAYEQYF. CDR3 DNA sequence: TGTGCCAGCAGTTCAGCCTACGAGCAGTACTTC.

The chain is built from TRBV11-2 and TRBJ1-1; 10 bases agree with TRBD1. The J segment lost 5 bases and the V segment lost 5 bases, leaving 5 bases of the junction unmatched. The germline CDR1 and CDR2 sequences are SGHAT and FQNNGV. There are 14 residues in the CDR3. CDR3 sequence (DNA): TGTGCCAGCAGCCCGCGACAGGGGGCAACTGAAGCTTTCTTT. It encodes CASSPRQGATEAFF.

This sequence joins TRBV6-5 and TRBJ2-7, with TRBD2 identical over 8 bases. This CDR3 spans 15 amino acids. The V segment lost 5 bases and the J segment 4 bases; nucleotides outside the gene matches: 10. Germline values: CDR1 MNHEY, CDR2 SVGAGI. This chain's CDR3 is CASSKTFSGGYEQYF. The CDR3 DNA reads as TGTGCCAGCAGTAAAACTTTCAGCGGGGGTTACGAGCAGTACTTC.